This T cell receptor beta chain was recovered during a study of siplizumab effects on memory and regulatory T cells. As concerns this clone: Its antigen remains unidentified.

The assay was immunoSEQ multiplex PCR, and TCRdb's table has in-frame clones only and misses some. The sample shows more than 60,000 clones, roughly 93% of them seen only once. CDR3 length: 14 residues. CDR1 is MNHNY, CDR2 SVGAGI, per germline (reference sequence). Trimming cost V 3 bases and J 8 bases, with 14 bases left between them. Study-level findings and limits: Naive or memory phenotype assignment was not possible for roughly 75-96% of proliferating CD4+ or CD8+ clones. Memory cells seemed less diverse than naive T cells, which also seemed major contributors to the alloresponse.

This receptor was obtained from a human donor in good health. The chain uses TRBV6-6 and TRBJ1-5; D unclear. The sample comprised CD8+ T cells sorted from blood. The CDR3 coding sequence is TGTGCCAGCAGTTATCTGGGGTTTTTGGAGCCCCAGCATTTT. Protein product: CASSYLGFLEPQHF.